The source of this TCR beta chain is a study of blood T cells in healthy people across ages. This CDR3 spans 13 amino acids. Germline CDR1 reads GTSNPN; CDR2 reads SVGIG (reference sequence). The germline V and J ends were trimmed by 3 bases and 7 bases, with 15 bases remaining between them. Findings and limits, study-wide: Not knowing donor CMV status may have confounded expanded clonotype changes. Long-lived donors carried more naive CD4+ cells and greater diversity than aged donors.

Next came a second PCR, run for about 7 to 12 cycles, which used a sample-barcoded 5' primer along with a J-beta primer mix. Using its own MiXCR run on the 5' RACE reads, TCRdb lists one record per CDR3 protein. The data contain 1.5 million to 2 million distinct CDR3 sequences, roughly 27% of them seen just once; the ten biggest clones take up less than 9.5%. The sample holds a few counts of this clonotype. Its specificity is unknown. This TCR came from a woman aged 25-40 years in good health. Material for sequencing was blood. This chain joins TRBV30 and TRBJ1-1, with D unclear. CDR3 sequence: CAWRQAGEGEAFF. The CDR3, as DNA: TGTGCCTGGAGGCAAGCCGGGGAGGGTGAAGCTTTCTTT.